This T cell receptor (beta chain) is drawn from a study of cytomegalovirus exposure and HLA in healthy donors. Background on the study: Genetic ancestry analysis placed 75% to 85% of the 300 to 500 donors that were genotyped in the Caucasian-associated cluster. Study-level findings and limits: CMV serostatus stood as the only immune exposure information on hand.

PCR employed 60 Vbeta and 13 Jbeta primers. In the study's own analysis: It was a later analysis that counted around 85 million unique TCR beta chains, of which about 10 million were shared. Sequenced by immunoSEQ multiplex PCR; TCRdb stores in-frame clones only, minus some. V, J and clone size were drawn from that table, and D and trimming were deduced from the DNA. This repertoire shows roughly 100,000 clones, approximately 80% found once; its top ten account for about 5%. Per the germline V gene, CDR1 is SGHNT and CDR2 is YYREEE (reference sequence). V lost 2 bases and J lost 2, with 7 bases in between. This CDR3 is built from 13 residues. Points on this clone: The antigen remains unidentified. Distinct nucleotide sequences in the sample also encode this CDR3.

The receptor was isolated from a woman under 30 in good health and CMV-seropositive. The chain carries TRBV5-4 and TRBJ2-5; D unresolved. The sequencing sample was made of PBMCs. CDR3 coding DNA: TGTGCCAGCAGCTTTCGGGTTCAAGAGACCCAGTACTTC. As protein: CASSFRVQETQYF.